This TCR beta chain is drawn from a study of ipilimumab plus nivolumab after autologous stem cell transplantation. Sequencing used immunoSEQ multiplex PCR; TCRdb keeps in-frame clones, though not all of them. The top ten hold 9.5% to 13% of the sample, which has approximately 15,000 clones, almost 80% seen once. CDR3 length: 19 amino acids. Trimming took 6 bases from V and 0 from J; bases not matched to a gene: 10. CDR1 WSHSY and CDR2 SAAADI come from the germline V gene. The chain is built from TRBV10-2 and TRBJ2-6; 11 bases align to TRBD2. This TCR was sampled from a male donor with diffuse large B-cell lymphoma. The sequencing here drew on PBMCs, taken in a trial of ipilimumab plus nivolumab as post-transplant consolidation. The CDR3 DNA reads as TGCGCCAGCAGCGACCTAGCGGGGGGACGAATCTCTGGGGCCAACGTCCTGACTTTC. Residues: CASSDLAGGRISGANVLTF.